The 10 T cell receptor beta chains below come from one sample, sequenced in a study of cytomegalovirus exposure and HLA in healthy donors. PCR amplification relied on 60 Vbeta primers (plus 13 Jbeta primers). Method: immunoSEQ multiplex PCR; TCRdb's copy keeps in-frame clones and lacks some. This table has fewer than 150,000 clones, around 78% appearing once. Sequencing was performed on PBMCs. These TCRs come from a male donor in good health and CMV-seronegative.

The J gene is TRBJ1-1, the V gene TRBV7-3, with 7 nucleotides matching TRBD1. Germline V gene data show CDR1 as SGHTA and CDR2 as FQGTGA. The CDR3 contains 13 residues. The ends lost 7 bases at V and 1 base at J; junction bases unmatched: 3. The CDR3 loop is CASKRGPNTEAFF. Written as DNA, the CDR3 is TGTGCCAGCAAAAGGGGGCCGAACACTGAAGCTTTCTTT.

This chain joins TRBV9 and TRBJ2-1; 12 bases match TRBD2. The ends lost 0 bases at V and 10 bases at J; junction bases unmatched: 5. Germline V CDR1 and CDR2: SGDLS, YYNGEE. The CDR3 is 15 residues long. The CDR3, as DNA: TGTGCCAGCAGCGTAGGGCTAGCGGGGGGGCGGGAGCAGTTCTTC. Amino acid sequence: CASSVGLAGGREQFF.

This sequence joins TRBV2 and TRBJ1-1; possible D gene TRBD1, 5 bases. With 7 bases removed from V and 6 bases from J, the gap between germline ends came to 18 bases. From germline, CDR1 is SNHLY and CDR2 FYNNEI. This CDR3 contains 14 residues. The CDR3 region has the DNA TGTGCCAGCACTTTCACAGGTAGCGGGGCTGAAGCTTTCTTT. It encodes CASTFTGSGAEAFF.

The chain has TRBV27 and TRBJ2-7; 7 bases line up with TRBD1. J lost 2 bases, V lost 5 bases, and 6 bases had no gene match. The CDR3 extends over 14 amino acids. Germline assignment: CDR1 MNHEY and CDR2 SMNVEV (reference sequence). CDR3 bases: TGTGCCAGCAGTCATCGACAGGGTGCCTACGAGCAGTACTTC. Protein product: CASSHRQGAYEQYF.

This clone was counted between two and nine times. V gene TRBV12-5 combines with J gene TRBJ1-5; D unresolved. Deletions cut 4 bases from V and 6 bases from J, with 7 bases between. Germline lookup yields CDR1 LGHNT and CDR2 FRNRAP. CDR3 length equals 12 residues. CDR3 protein: CASGSPGQPQHF. CDR3 bases: TGTGCTAGTGGTTCCCCGGGTCAGCCCCAGCATTTT.

The chain has TRBV18 and TRBJ2-4, with D maybe TRBD2 (6 bases). The CDR3 has 18 residues. The V and J ends lost 0 bases and 1 base respectively, with 16 bases between them. Per germline, CDR1 KGHSH and CDR2 LQKENI. The CDR3 protein is CASSPPGGAGGAKNIQYF. In DNA form, the CDR3 reads TGTGCCAGCTCACCACCCGGAGGGGCCGGAGGGGCCAAAAACATTCAGTACTTC.

This chain uses TRBV30 with TRBJ1-6; D is ambiguous. V was clipped by 2 bases and J by 4 bases, with 9 bases between them. CDR3 length: 14 amino acids. Germline CDR1 and CDR2: GTSNPN and SVGIG (reference sequence). DNA for the CDR3: TGTGCCTGGAGTTTAGCACGATATAATTCACCCCTCCACTTT. This codes for CAWSLARYNSPLHF.

Written as DNA, the CDR3 is TGTGCCAGCTCACCCAACCAAGAGACCCAGTACTTC. It codes for CASSPNQETQYF. The J gene is TRBJ2-5, the V gene TRBV18, with unresolved D. This CDR3 comprises 12 residues. V shed 3 bases and J shed 0 bases, with 2 bases lying between them. Germline V CDR1 and CDR2: KGHSH, LQKENI.

The V call is TRBV5-4, the J call TRBJ2-1, with 7 nucleotides matching TRBD2. V shed 3 bases, J shed 5 bases, and the junction held 8 bases outside the gene matches. Germline CDR1 and CDR2: SGHNT and YYREEE (reference sequence). The CDR3 is 15 amino acids. DNA of the CDR3: TGTGCCAGCAGCTCACGCCGGGACTATAACAATGAGCAGTTCTTC. Protein sequence: CASSSRRDYNNEQFF.

This clone was seen a few times. The V and J genes are TRBV5-6 and TRBJ1-4, with a tentative D call TRBD1 (6 bases). The CDR3 spans 16 residues. V dropped 0 bases and J dropped 7 bases, with 16 bases sitting between them. CDR1 is SGHDT, CDR2 YYEEEE, per germline. CDR3 loop: CASSLDVGGASEKLFF. The CDR3 coding sequence is TGTGCCAGCAGCTTGGACGTCGGGGGGGCAAGTGAAAAACTGTTTTTT.